This T cell receptor beta chain was retrieved from a study of T cell responses to AZD1222 COVID-19 vaccine. The CDR3 has 13 residues. Deletions cut 3 bases from V and 0 bases from J, with 7 bases between. Germline CDR1 reads SGHNT; CDR2 reads YYREEE (reference sequence). Study results and limitations: Spike-specific TCR breadth and depth were elevated following two AZD1222 doses. There were vaccine-associated CD4 TCRs across spike, dominant at 160-218 and 743-854.

As to this clone: Antigen unknown.

Profiled with immunoSEQ multiplex PCR; TCRdb holds only in-frame clones, not every one. The sample lists 160,000 or so clones, roughly nine tenths seen once, with around 2% in the top ten. The sequence was obtained from an adult in good health. V is TRBV5-4 and J is TRBJ2-7; D is ambiguous. This material consisted of peripheral blood, taken on day 0 of AZD1222 vaccination. CDR3 region: CASSSSVSYEQYF. The CDR3 DNA sequence: TGTGCCAGCAGCTCCAGCGTCTCCTACGAGCAGTACTTC.